These T cell receptor beta chains were read from a single sample in a study of cytomegalovirus exposure and HLA in healthy donors. Sequenced by immunoSEQ multiplex PCR; TCRdb stores in-frame clones only, minus some. Here the sample spans about 160,000 clones, approximately 85% being singletons. Sequencing was carried out using PBMCs. Every receptor here comes from a man over 45 in good health and CMV-seropositive. Both conserved end residues are trimmed from each CDR3. A D gene is named only where the DNA matches it firmly.

.	TRBV5-5	TRBJ2-7	ASRSGGYEQY
.	TRBV7-9	TRBJ1-1	ASSLAPSVAF
.	TRBV5-1	TRBJ2-7	ASSLASSFSEQY
TRBD2	TRBV7-2	TRBJ2-7	ASSTWTSGSSYEQY
.	TRBV6-1	TRBJ2-7	ASSVSPTGSSYEQY
TRBD2	TRBV10-3	TRBJ2-3	AISERGLASDTQY
.	TRBV4-1	.	ASSQERGYEQY
TRBD2	TRBV18	TRBJ2-1	ASSPHLWLAGAPYNEQF
TRBD1	TRBV9	TRBJ1-1	ASSVGTGGSNTEAF
.	TRBV30	TRBJ2-7	AWSGREGVLNEQY
TRBD1	TRBV9	TRBJ2-7	ASSVGPGGQGSGQY
TRBD1	TRBV7-9	TRBJ2-5	ASSLPGQGGETQY
.	TRBV6-5	TRBJ1-2	ASSSSNYGYT
.	TRBV10-3	TRBJ1-5	ASSYYNSNQPQH
.	TRBV20-1	TRBJ2-7	SAPGTYEQY
.	TRBV6-5	TRBJ2-5	ASSRAREGETQY
.	TRBV19	TRBJ1-1	ASRDGLMNTEAF
TRBD1	TRBV6-1	TRBJ1-1	ASSLDRVNTEAF
.	TRBV9	TRBJ2-3	ASSPPSADTQY
.	TRBV6-1	TRBJ2-1	ASSPDTYNEQF
TRBD1	TRBV18	TRBJ2-1	ASSREDRGHNEQF
TRBD2	TRBV6-4	TRBJ2-3	ASSEREGDTQY
.	TRBV19	TRBJ2-7	ASGQGEFYEQY
TRBD2	TRBV14	TRBJ2-3	ASSRPGLASDTQY
TRBD1	TRBV9	TRBJ1-2	ASNLRGQGGYT
.	TRBV19	TRBJ1-2	ASSIGWADNGYT
.	TRBV19	TRBJ2-7	ASSTGRGAYEQY
TRBD1	TRBV27	TRBJ1-1	ASSLGTGLTTEAF
TRBD1	TRBV28	TRBJ1-2	ASIQGGGQGNYGYT
.	TRBV19	TRBJ1-3	ASSPRPGSGNTIY
.	TRBV7-2	TRBJ2-5	ASSLARQVQETQY
.	TRBV7-9	TRBJ1-2	ASSFLRVGANYGYT
TRBD2	TRBV13	TRBJ2-1	ASSGLVNYNEQF
.	TRBV5-5	TRBJ1-2	ASSLSGGANYGYT
.	TRBV7-3	TRBJ2-5	ASSSGGLETQY
.	TRBV9	TRBJ2-1	ASSVVSSYNEQF
.	TRBV5-6	TRBJ2-1	ASARRGNEQF
.	TRBV10-3	TRBJ2-7	AISGQGREYEQY
.	TRBV7-7	TRBJ2-3	ASSYSTSDTQY
.	TRBV2	TRBJ1-1	ASSEALARGGRWTEAF
.	TRBV28	TRBJ2-3	ASEYSNTDTQY
.	TRBV6-5	TRBJ2-1	ASSRTGYNEQF
TRBD2	TRBV7-9	TRBJ2-1	ASSPTRGLAGALRDEQF
.	TRBV18	TRBJ2-3	ASSPGQTDTQY
TRBD1	TRBV19	TRBJ2-7	ASSVAGGPYEQY
.	TRBV7-2	TRBJ2-2	ASSRLNTGELF
TRBD2	TRBV9	TRBJ2-1	ASSVAPTGTSGRNEQF